This TCR beta chain was obtained from a study of blood T cell repertoires in COVID-19. For the study at large: Nucleic acid was either cDNA or gDNA, and it came from T cells, B-cell-depleted T cells, or PBMCs.

Only a few counts were recorded for this clone. Germline V lookup: CDR1 SGHTA, CDR2 FQGNSA. The CDR3 loop spans 17 amino acids. The V segment lost 5 bases and the J segment 7 bases; nucleotides outside the gene matches: 17. Original handling: From reference gene primer amplification, estimates of nucleated cell counts were derived. Produced via immunoSEQ multiplex PCR; TCRdb's table is partial and in-frame only. The DNA gave D and trimming, while V, J and clone size come from that table. The sample has about 190,000 clones, around 79% seen once. The clonotype comes from a woman aged 45 to 65 with acute or convalescent COVID-19. Sequencing was done on a sample of peripheral blood. This sequence joins TRBV7-2 and TRBJ1-2; 9 bases fit TRBD1. CDR3: CASSPHPSGTGRSGYTF. DNA of the CDR3: TGTGCCAGCAGCCCGCACCCTTCCGGGACAGGGCGGAGTGGCTACACCTTC.